What follows are 28 T cell receptor beta chains derived from one specimen sequenced in a study of regulatory T cells in long-lasting Graves disease. Libraries of TCR beta came from iRepertoire HTBI primers plus Arm-PCR of CDR3 regions. TCRdb called the multiplex PCR reads again in MiXCR, with one record for every CDR3 protein. The data hold roughly 400,000 distinct CDR3 sequences, with less than 25% observed a single time. As to time point: persistent/refractory GD, antithyroid drugs over 5 years with positive TRAb. Following extraction of RNA from PBMCs, that RNA was used to make the TCR library. Sequenced material: peripheral blood mononuclear cells (PBMCs), taken when the disease was refractory, from a patient treated with antithyroid drugs. These receptors originate from a female donor with Graves disease.

This clonotype was recorded many times. Here the CDR3 DNA reads TGTGCCACCAGTGATTCCGGGACAGAGACTTTCTTT. It translates to CATSDSGTETFF. V gene TRBV24-1 combines with J gene TRBJ1-1; 7 nucleotides match TRBD1. This CDR3 is built from 12 residues. Germline values: CDR1 KGHDR, CDR2 SFDVKD. V dropped 2 bases and J dropped 12; count of bases not matched to a gene: 5.

This clonotype has at least ten counts. The chain has TRBV9 and TRBJ1-6, with D unresolved. Trimming cost V 0 bases and J 7 bases, with 11 bases left between them. The CDR3 is 15 amino acids. Germline V CDR1 and CDR2: SGDLS, YYNGEE. The CDR3 DNA follows: TGTGCCAGCAGCGTAGGGCCAGGTTCCAATTCACCCCTCCACTTT. Its protein is CASSVGPGSNSPLHF.

V and J are TRBV9 and TRBJ2-3; D unresolved. Between the trimmed V and J ends, which lost 7 bases and 3 bases, there was a span of 9 bases. The germline V gene encodes CDR1 SGDLS and CDR2 YYNGEE. This CDR3 region has 12 residues. CDR3 bases: TGTGCCAGCCAGAGTGGGACAGATACGCAGTATTTT. It translates to CASQSGTDTQYF.

The sample holds many counts of this clonotype. J is TRBJ2-7 and V is TRBV2; D may be TRBD1 (7 bases). Per germline, CDR1 SNHLY and CDR2 FYNNEI. The CDR3 is made up of 13 amino acids. Trimming took off 6 bases at V and 4 bases at J, with 13 bases between the two ends. CDR3 amino acids: CASSTGEAYEQYF. The CDR3 DNA reads as TGTGCCAGCAGCACAGGGGAGGCTTACGAGCAGTACTTC.

This rearrangement joins TRBV7-2 to TRBJ2-3, with D perhaps TRBD2 (6 bases). The CDR3 covers 17 residues. Deletions cut 5 bases from V and 7 bases from J, with 25 bases between. Germline values: CDR1 SGHTA, CDR2 FQGNSA. CDR3 nucleotide sequence: TGTGCCAGCAGCACATCTCCTGGGCGGGGAGGAGCAAATACGCAGTATTTT. Translating gives CASSTSPGRGGANTQYF.

The V and J genes are TRBV7-2 and TRBJ1-6; 9 bases are shared with TRBD1. Germline-derived CDR1 and CDR2 are SGHTA and FQGNSA. This CDR3 region has 15 residues. Trimming at V came to 5 bases and at J to 12 bases, leaving 11 bases not matched to a gene. CDR3 in DNA: TGTGCCAGCAGCGTGGACAGGGGACGGTATCGACCCCTCCACTTT. This translates into CASSVDRGRYRPLHF.

The chain carries TRBV7-9 and TRBJ1-3; D gene unclear. Germline V gene data show CDR1 as SEHNR and CDR2 as FQNEAQ (reference sequence). The V and J ends lost 5 bases and 0 bases respectively, with 17 bases between them. The CDR3 totals 17 residues. Written as DNA, the CDR3 is TGTGCCAGCAGCGGCGGAAGAAGAGCTGACTCTGGAAACACCATATATTTT. This translates into CASSGGRRADSGNTIYF.

A remark on this clonotype: An end of the junction does not agree with germline; a read error may underlie this. This chain joins TRBV5-1 and TRBJ2-7; D could derive from TRBD1 or TRBD2 (5 bases each). In germline, CDR1 is SGHRS, CDR2 YFSETQ. This CDR3 spans 15 amino acids. DNA for the CDR3: TGTGCCAGCAGCCGAGCCGAGGGGTGGTACTACGAGCAGTACTTC. Translation gives CASSRAEGWYYEQYF.

This clonotype was seen at least ten times. The chain uses TRBV29-1 and TRBJ2-5; D gene unclear. Germline V gene sequence: CDR1 SQVTM, CDR2 ANQGSEA. The CDR3 runs 13 residues. With 4 bases removed from V and 2 bases from J, the gap between germline ends came to 11 bases. Here the CDR3 DNA reads TGCAGCGTTGGGCAAGGGAAACAAGAGACCCAGTACTTC. It yields the protein CSVGQGKQETQYF.

The chain couples TRBV19 to TRBJ2-2; the match to TRBD2 covers 16 bases. Germline V gene data show CDR1 as LNHDA and CDR2 as SQIVND (reference sequence). The CDR3 covers 18 residues. Trimming cost V 4 bases and J 0 bases; bases outside gene matches: 2. The CDR3 DNA reads TGTGCCAGTAGTACGGGACTAGCGGGAGGGCCGAACACCGGGGAGCTGTTTTTT. The encoded protein is CASSTGLAGGPNTGELFF.

Only a few counts were recorded for this clonotype. A much more abundant neighbour one base away suggests this may be a read error. The rearrangement uses TRBV28 and TRBJ1-1; D perhaps matches TRBD1 (5 bases). Germline V gene data show CDR1 as MDHEN and CDR2 as SYDVKM. The CDR3 spans 22 residues. V was trimmed by 3 bases and J by 5 bases, leaving 37 bases between them. Written as DNA, the CDR3 is TGTGCCAGCAGTTTCCAATATAGGGTTCTTCCTTGGCAGGGAGCGATTAAGACTGAAGCTTTCTTT. This encodes CASSFQYRVLPWQGAIKTEAFF.

The V gene is TRBV6-5, the J gene TRBJ2-2; D uncertain. From germline, CDR1 is MNHEY and CDR2 SVGAGI. V lost 0 bases and J 6 bases, leaving 8 bases between the germline ends. The CDR3 runs to 14 residues. The CDR3 region is CASSYSSWAGELFF. The CDR3 nucleotides read TGTGCCAGCAGTTACTCGAGTTGGGCCGGGGAGCTGTTTTTT.

This clonotype was counted ten times or more. The rearrangement uses TRBV3-1 and TRBJ1-1; D not certain. Trimming removed 1 base at V and 0 bases at J, with 3 bases between. Germline assignment: CDR1 LGHDT and CDR2 YNNKEL (reference sequence). The CDR3 is made up of 13 amino acids. CDR3 sequence (DNA): TGTGCCAGCAGCCAAGCGGTGAACACTGAAGCTTTCTTT. Its translation: CASSQAVNTEAFF.

This clonotype came up a few times. J is TRBJ2-7 and V is TRBV29-1, with D tentatively TRBD2 (6 bases). The CDR3 extends over 14 amino acids. Germline lookup yields CDR1 SQVTM and CDR2 ANQGSEA. The germline V and J ends were trimmed by 6 bases and 6 bases, with 21 bases remaining between them. CDR3 DNA: TGCAGCGTCTCAGCACTGGGGGGTCGCAGCGAGCAGTACTTC. Amino acids: CSVSALGGRSEQYF.

In its sample, this clonotype was seen a few times. J is TRBJ1-2 and V is TRBV27; 8 nucleotides match TRBD1. This CDR3 has 14 amino acids. V trimming: 4 bases; J trimming: 6 bases; junction bases outside the gene matches: 7. CDR1 is MNHEY and CDR2 is SMNVEV in the germline V gene (reference sequence). The CDR3: CASSWSTGADGYTF. The CDR3 DNA sequence: TGTGCCAGCAGTTGGTCGACAGGGGCGGATGGCTACACCTTC.

This clonotype showed up many times. The rearrangement joins TRBV28 to TRBJ1-5; tentatively, D is TRBD1 (5 bases). The CDR3 is made up of 13 amino acids. V was cut by 7 bases and J by 8 bases, with 15 bases left in between. Germline V gives CDR1 MDHEN, CDR2 SYDVKM. CDR3 region: CASTPGPHEPQHF. DNA for the CDR3: TGTGCCAGCACCCCGGGACCTCATGAGCCCCAGCATTTT.

Ten or more counts support this clonotype. The chain is built from TRBV2 and TRBJ1-5; no firm D call. Germline V gives CDR1 SNHLY, CDR2 FYNNEI. The CDR3 loop spans 13 amino acids. The ends were cut back, 7 bases at V and 5 bases at J, with 12 bases in the middle. CDR3 sequence (DNA): TGTGCCAGCAACCCCGGTCGTTATCAGCCCCAGCATTTT. The encoded protein is CASNPGRYQPQHF.

This clonotype was seen at least ten times. The CDR3 DNA reads as TGTGCCAGCAGTGGGGGGACAGTACAAGAGACCCAGTACTTC. Translated, it gives CASSGGTVQETQYF. V is TRBV2 and J is TRBJ2-5; TRBD1 agrees at 7 bases. Germline values: CDR1 SNHLY, CDR2 FYNNEI. V dropped 4 bases and J dropped 2; count of bases not matched to a gene: 4. CDR3 length: 14 amino acids. Based on the CDR3 plus reference TRBV2 and TRBJ2-5, the full variable domain is EPEVTQTPSHQVTQMGQEVILRCVPISNHLYFYWYRQILGQKVEFLVSFYNNEISEKSEIFDDQFSVERPDGSNFTLKIRSTKLEDSAMYFCASSGGTVQETQYFGPGTRLLVL.

In this sample, this clonotype turned up many times. CDR3: CASSVNPGGGYEQYF. DNA for the CDR3: TGTGCCAGCAGCGTAAATCCGGGGGGAGGCTACGAGCAGTACTTC. The genes are TRBV7-8 and TRBJ2-7, with 7 bases lining up with TRBD2. V was clipped by 5 bases and J by 3 bases; unmatched bases: 10. Germline V gene data show CDR1 as SGHVS and CDR2 as FQNEAQ. The CDR3 has 15 amino acids.

The table lists this clonotype with many counts. J is TRBJ2-7 and V is TRBV24-1; D may correspond to TRBD1 or TRBD2 (8 bases each). Germline values: CDR1 KGHDR, CDR2 SFDVKD. V was pared by 10 bases and J by 3 bases, with 27 bases between. The CDR3 covers 17 residues. CDR3 nucleotide sequence: TGTGCCACGGAGGGACAGGAGAAACTAGCGGAGTACTACGAGCAGTACTTC. Protein: CATEGQEKLAEYYEQYF.

The CDR3 protein is CASSFAQNSNQPQHF. The CDR3 bases are TGTGCCAGCAGTTTTGCGCAGAATAGCAATCAGCCCCAGCATTTT. The chain has TRBV27 and TRBJ1-5; D gene uncertain. Germline V gene data show CDR1 as MNHEY and CDR2 as SMNVEV (reference sequence). V lost 3 bases and J 0 bases, leaving 9 bases between the germline ends. The CDR3 extends over 15 amino acids.

This clonotype was seen a handful of times. The chain joins TRBV3-1 to TRBJ2-2, with D perhaps TRBD2 (5 bases). CDR1 is LGHDT and CDR2 is YNNKEL in the germline V gene (reference sequence). This CDR3 has 15 amino acids. Trimming took off 4 bases at V and 4 bases at J, with 13 bases between the two ends. CDR3 in DNA: TGTGCCAGCAGCCCCCGTATCGGGATCACCGGGGAGCTGTTTTTT. Encoded protein: CASSPRIGITGELFF. Combining the CDR3 with reference TRBV3-1 and TRBJ2-2 gives the whole variable domain DTAVSQTPKYLVTQMGNDKSIKCEQNLGHDTMYWYKQDSKKFLKIMFSYNNKELIINETVPNRFSPKSPDKAHLNLHINSLELGDSAVYFCASSPRIGITGELFFGEGSRLTVL.

The CDR3 DNA follows: TGTGCCAGCAGTTCTGGGGAGGTATACACTGAAGCTTTCTTT. It specifies CASSSGEVYTEAFF. This sequence joins TRBV28 and TRBJ1-1; no clear D gene. Germline lookup yields CDR1 MDHEN and CDR2 SYDVKM. V shed 4 bases and J shed 3 bases, with 12 bases lying between them. CDR3 length equals 14 residues.

This clonotype was detected many times. This chain joins TRBV12-3 or TRBV12-4 and TRBJ2-5; a weak D match, TRBD2 (6 bases). This CDR3 has 15 residues. Trimming pared 5 bases from V and 1 base from J, leaving 14 bases between. The CDR3 DNA is TGTGCCAGCAGTCCAGGAAGCGGGCTCCAAGAGACCCAGTACTTC. Its translation: CASSPGSGLQETQYF.

The chain links TRBV27 to TRBJ2-6; D tentatively reads TRBD1 or TRBD2 (5 bases each). In germline, CDR1 is MNHEY, CDR2 SMNVEV (reference sequence). Trimming took off 4 bases at V and 0 bases at J, with 13 bases between the two ends. This CDR3 contains 17 residues. CDR3 residues: CASSSRKGSSGANVLTF. The CDR3 nucleotides are TGTGCCAGCAGTTCCCGGAAGGGGAGCTCTGGGGCCAACGTCCTGACTTTC.

Many counts were recorded for this clonotype. This sequence joins TRBV6-1 and TRBJ1-5, with D perhaps TRBD1 (6 bases). V was pared by 3 bases and J by 7 bases, with 10 bases between. Germline values: CDR1 MNHNS, CDR2 SASEGT. CDR3 length: 13 residues. Written as DNA, the CDR3 is TGTGCCAGCAGTGAGGAGGGACACCAGCCCCAGCATTTT. Translated, it gives CASSEEGHQPQHF.

This clonotype was found many times. The V call is TRBV11-2, the J call TRBJ2-7; 7 bases line up with TRBD2. CDR3 length: 13 amino acids. The germline V gene has CDR1 SGHAT and CDR2 FQNNGV. The junction had 4 bases not matched to a gene; V was cut back by 5 bases and J by 3 bases. This CDR3 reads CASSHPGGYEQYF. CDR3 DNA sequence: TGTGCCAGCAGCCACCCGGGAGGCTACGAGCAGTACTTC.

Concerning this clonotype: Possible read error: a much larger clone is one base away. The chain combines TRBV11-2 with TRBJ2-2; 12 positions agree with TRBD2. Germline V gene sequence: CDR1 SGHAT, CDR2 FQNNGV. The CDR3 contains 17 residues. The CDR3 DNA is TGTGCCAGCAGCTTACGACTAGCGGGAGTCGGATCCGGGGAGCTGTCTTTT. Encoded protein: CASSLRLAGVGSGELSF.